Listed below are T cell receptor beta chains from one sample, sequenced in a study of identical twins. TCRdb reprocessed the 5' RACE reads with MiXCR, giving one entry per CDR3 protein. Of roughly 470,000 distinct CDR3 sequences in the sample, 14% were seen once. This sample was shared with a second study, whose subject was yellow fever vaccine responses in identical twins.

The sequencing sample was made of CD4+ T cells sorted from blood. Receptors were obtained from a woman younger than 30 in good health. Both conserved end residues are trimmed from each CDR3. Fields, in order: clone size, V gene, J gene, CDR3 protein. Clone size is stated in some rows and not others, as once, few, many or a class when expanded.

many,TRBV9,TRBJ2-2,ASSVALAGKNTGELF
few,TRBV20-1,TRBJ2-7,SAREGTGLYEQY
NA,TRBV6-6,TRBJ2-1,ASSWDKYNEQF
NA,TRBV4-3,TRBJ2-6,ASSQATGGRLSGANVLT
NA,TRBV20-1,TRBJ2-5,SARDGRRASETQY
once,TRBV20-1,TRBJ2-7,SARASGYEQY
few,TRBV9,TRBJ1-1,ASSLTPDNTEAF
NA,TRBV15,TRBJ2-2,ATKAERNTGELF
few,TRBV29-1,TRBJ2-3,SVQSGVIWSDTQY
few,TRBV5-1,TRBJ2-3,ASSHGDRGSSDTQY
NA,TRBV7-8,TRBJ2-4,ASSGDRVLVAKNIQY
NA,TRBV11-2,TRBJ1-1,ASSREYRVNTEAF
NA,TRBV10-3,TRBJ2-7,AISGTTRYEQY
NA,TRBV18,TRBJ1-4,ASTQGGKEKLF
NA,TRBV7-2,TRBJ2-1,ASSLDPAGTEQF
many,TRBV3-1,TRBJ2-7,ASSLRASYEQY
NA,TRBV20-1,TRBJ1-4,SARPRTGLREKLF
few,TRBV29-1,TRBJ2-1,SVGWGKNEQF
NA,TRBV5-6,TRBJ1-1,ASSLVGQRANTEAF
NA,TRBV28,TRBJ2-1,ASRGAYEQF
NA,TRBV19,TRBJ2-7,ASSHKDELEQY
NA,TRBV7-8,TRBJ2-4,ASSLTQLKNIQY
NA,TRBV28,TRBJ1-2,ASTYPSSVGYT
many,TRBV7-2,TRBJ1-5,ASSLEFWNQPQH
few,TRBV12-5,TRBJ2-5,ASGSEGETQY
NA,TRBV11-2,TRBJ2-1,ASSLEGLAGVFGSGEQF
few,TRBV6-6,TRBJ2-5,ASSYSEGTQY
many,TRBV5-1,TRBJ2-6,ASSLEGGSGANVLT
NA,TRBV4-1,TRBJ2-1,ASSQDPASGNYNEQF
few,TRBV7-8,TRBJ1-5,ASSSVLGRNQPQH
NA,TRBV7-9,TRBJ2-7,ASSFGNGEQY
few,TRBV5-1,TRBJ2-3,ASRRSGRDTQY
few,TRBV6-5,TRBJ2-1,ASRDGLGSPF
many,TRBV5-6,TRBJ2-5,ASSMSSGRETQY
few,TRBV25-1,TRBJ1-2,ASGAAGSSYGYT